This TCR beta chain was captured by sequencing in a study of shared T cell receptors in the human thymus. The V and J ends lost 5 bases and 2 bases respectively, with 9 bases between them. Looked up from germline, CDR1 is SGHTA and CDR2 is FQGNSA. The CDR3 sequence is 13 residues long. The protocol was immunoSEQ multiplex PCR, while the TCRdb copy is restricted to in-frame clones and leaves out a portion. The sample lists 450,000 to 650,000 clones; approximately 80% were seen once. In its sample, this clone was seen once. Separately, the same data were catalogued under a study of human thymus T cells. From that study: All donors were healthy Finnish infants who were undergoing corrective surgery to treat congenital heart defects. Resections that were taken during corrective heart surgery supplied the thymus tissue.

The source is a boy younger than two with a congenital heart defect. Sequencing was done on a sample of thymocytes. V usage is TRBV7-2 and J usage is TRBJ2-5; a weak D match, TRBD1 (5 bases). CDR3 bases: TGTGCCAGCAGCACTACAGGTCAAGAGACCCAGTACTTC. This translates into CASSTTGQETQYF.